The entry that follows covers one TCR beta chain sequence. This sample was included in a study of T cells in women clearing cervical HPV infection. The data were produced by immunoSEQ multiplex PCR, yet TCRdb's version contains in-frame clones alone and is incomplete. Its clone listing holds about 24,000 clones. This TCR was sampled from a woman aged 18 to 75 with a cervical HPV16 infection that either progressed to CIN3+ or cleared (not recorded which). The specimen sequenced was blood buffy coat.

CDR3 sequence: CASSDGRGTYNSPLHF. Partial CDR3 DNA: TGTGCCAGCAGTGATGGGCGGGGTACCTATAATTCACCC. The chain employs TRBV2 and TRBJ1-6; no reliable D call. Sequencing ends 3 residues short of the CDR3 end; the germline J gene provides the rest. CDR3 size: 16 residues. With 3 bases removed from V and 2 bases from J, the gap between germline ends came to 11 bases. Germline CDR1 SNHLY, CDR2 FYNNEI.